Sequencing of this TCR beta chain was carried out in a study of Graves' ophthalmopathy and Graves' hyperthyroidism. Study context: Untreated patients at initial diagnosis provided peripheral blood.

Each hyperthyroidism patient was newly diagnosed, with under 2 months' duration, and aged 18 to 65. This clonotype was recorded many times. RNA transcripts were the source from which TCR beta CDR3 regions were amplified. Second-round multiplex PCR came after a first-round RT-PCR that employed HTBI primers. MiXCR, applied by TCRdb to the multiplex PCR reads, yields one record per CDR3 protein. The sample yields hundreds of thousands of distinct CDR3 sequences, roughly 20% seen once. The germline V and J ends were trimmed by 0 bases and 0 bases, with 10 bases remaining between them. The CDR3 contains 16 residues. From germline, CDR1 is SGHRS and CDR2 YFSETQ.

The source of this sequence is a woman aged 18-30 years with stable Graves' hyperthyroidism. Some clones in this sample may be carry-over from other donors' samples. The sequencing input was peripheral blood. V and J are TRBV5-1 and TRBJ2-4, with D unclear. CDR3 DNA: TGCGCCAGCAGCTTGGCGGATTCACTAGCCAAAAACATTCAGTACTTC. Protein: CASSLADSLAKNIQYF.